The 19 T cell receptor beta chains given below trace back to one sample, sequenced in a study of T-cell reconstitution after alpha-beta-depleted transplantation in children. Unique molecular identifiers were incorporated into the prepared TCRbeta library. TCRdb itself ran the PCR reads through MiXCR, one entry per CDR3 protein. The sample records approximately 650,000 distinct CDR3 sequences, around 14% being singletons. Here the sequenced sample was PBMCs, taken before TCRalphabeta/CD19-depleted stem cell transplant. These receptors all come from a girl aged 2-15 years with congenital amegakaryocytic thrombocytopenia, due to receive a stem cell transplant.

The rearrangement links TRBV20-1 to TRBJ2-3, with D hard to call. Germline loops: CDR1 DFQATT, CDR2 SNEGSKA (reference sequence). This CDR3 has 14 residues. V lost 1 base, J lost 2 bases, and 10 bases lay in between. This chain's CDR3 is CSARGYTDTDTQYF. Written as DNA, the CDR3 is TGCAGTGCTAGAGGCTACACGGACACAGATACGCAGTATTTT.

This clonotype has ten or more counts. The chain couples TRBV10-3 to TRBJ2-7; 11 bases agree with TRBD1. Germline CDR1 and CDR2: ENHRY and SYGVKD. With V trimmed by 8 bases and J by 4 bases, 7 bases remained unmatched. This CDR3 has 14 amino acids. The CDR3 region is CAIWGGQGAYEQYF. The CDR3 DNA reads TGTGCCATCTGGGGCGGACAGGGGGCTTACGAGCAGTACTTC.

A few counts support this clonotype. V is TRBV12-3 or TRBV12-4 and J is TRBJ1-2; D uncertain. The CDR3 runs 11 residues. Trimming removed 4 bases from V and 5 bases from J, with 5 bases in between. CDR3 amino acids: CASSSLYGYTF. As DNA, the CDR3 is TGTGCCAGCAGTTCCCTTTATGGCTACACCTTC.

V and J are TRBV29-1 and TRBJ2-4; 7 bases align to TRBD2. After removal of 4 bases from V and 5 bases from J, the junction contained 8 bases not matched to a gene. The germline V gene encodes CDR1 SQVTM and CDR2 ANQGSEA. The CDR3 contains 14 residues. The DNA of the CDR3 is TGCAGCGTTGGGAGGCGGGAGACACAAAACATTCAGTACTTC. It translates to CSVGRRETQNIQYF.

This rearrangement joins TRBV5-1 to TRBJ1-1; perhaps TRBD1 as D (6 bases). V lost 2 bases to trimming and J lost 7 bases, with 15 bases between them. The V gene's germline CDR1 is SGHRS and CDR2 YFSETQ. The CDR3 spans 14 residues. The DNA of the CDR3 is TGCGCCAGCAGCTTTGGAAGGGGGGTGGGTGAAGCTTTCTTT. It encodes CASSFGRGVGEAFF.

Ten or more counts support this clonotype. This chain joins TRBV20-1 and TRBJ2-1; D remains unclear. Germline lookup yields CDR1 DFQATT and CDR2 SNEGSKA (reference sequence). The CDR3 runs 15 residues. Between the trimmed V and J ends, which lost 5 bases and 8 bases, there was a span of 22 bases. The CDR3 sequence: CSAPRPSQSIHEQFF. The CDR3 DNA sequence: TGCAGTGCTCCCCGACCATCACAAAGCATCCATGAGCAGTTCTTC.

In its sample, this clonotype was seen a few times. The chain has TRBV12-3 or TRBV12-4 and TRBJ1-4; D call uncertain. The CDR3 sequence is 13 residues long. Trimming shortened V by 6 bases and J by 4 bases, and 9 bases separated the two germline ends. The chain's CDR3 is CASRFLHNEKLFF. The DNA for the CDR3 is TGTGCCAGCAGGTTTCTTCATAATGAAAAACTGTTTTTT.

This clonotype was detected ten times or more. The chain combines TRBV6-5 with TRBJ1-1; 11 positions agree with TRBD1. The J segment lost 3 bases and the V segment lost 5 bases, leaving 5 bases of the junction unmatched. The germline V gene has CDR1 MNHEY and CDR2 SVGAGI. CDR3 length: 15 amino acids. The CDR3 loop is CASSPDRGRYTEAFF. CDR3 bases: TGTGCCAGCAGTCCGGACAGGGGGCGGTACACTGAAGCTTTCTTT.

In this sample, this clonotype turned up a few times. The V and J genes are TRBV18 and TRBJ2-7; 7 positions agree with TRBD1. Germline assignment: CDR1 KGHSH and CDR2 LQKENI. J lost 6 bases, V lost 3 bases, and 8 bases had no gene match. The CDR3 contains 14 residues. CDR3 protein: CASSPGQREPEQYF. CDR3 coding DNA: TGTGCCAGCTCACCGGGACAGCGAGAACCCGAGCAGTACTTC.

This clonotype showed up just a few times. The chain recombines TRBV15 with TRBJ2-6; a weak D match, TRBD1 (6 bases). The CDR3 contains 14 residues. CDR1 and CDR2 from the germline V gene are LNHNV and YYDKDF (reference sequence). V was cut by 3 bases and J by 9 bases, with 12 bases left in between. CDR3 coding DNA: TGTGCCACCAGCAGCTACAGGGAAGGCAACGTCCTGACTTTC. It codes for CATSSYREGNVLTF. Based on the CDR3 plus reference TRBV15 and TRBJ2-6, the full variable domain is DAMVIQNPRYQVTQFGKPVTLSCSQTLNHNVMYWYQQKSSQAPKLLFHYYDKDFNNEADTPDNFQSRRPNTSFCFLDIRSPGLGDTAMYLCATSSYREGNVLTFGAGSRLTVL.

This clonotype has a handful of counts. The chain couples TRBV6-2 or TRBV6-3 to TRBJ2-1; TRBD2 matches 10 bases. The length of the CDR3 is 17 residues. The junction had 4 bases not matched to a gene; V was cut back by 2 bases and J by 0 bases. The V gene's germline CDR1 is MNHEY and CDR2 SVGEGT. The DNA for the CDR3 is TGTGCCAGCAGTTACCTCGCTAGCGGGGGCTCCTACAATGAGCAGTTCTTC. This sequence encodes CASSYLASGGSYNEQFF.

This clonotype has only a few counts. The chain has TRBV4-1 and TRBJ1-1; D is unclear. The CDR3 extends over 14 amino acids. The V gene lost 1 base and the J gene lost 0 bases, with 6 bases spanning the gap. Germline lookup yields CDR1 MGHRA and CDR2 YSYEKL. The CDR3: CASSQVTLNTEAFF. The CDR3 bases are TGCGCCAGCAGCCAAGTGACCCTGAACACTGAAGCTTTCTTT.

V is TRBV28 and J is TRBJ2-5; unclear D gene. The CDR3 extends over 16 amino acids. Germline V CDR1 and CDR2: MDHEN, SYDVKM. Trimming removed 5 bases from V and 5 bases from J, with 21 bases in between. The CDR3 DNA is TGTGCCAGCAGTCCCCTCGAGGTGACGTATAGGGAGACCCAGTACTTC. Translation gives CASSPLEVTYRETQYF.

This clonotype has a count of ten or more. The V gene is TRBV29-1, the J gene TRBJ1-1; the D is unclear. V gave up 3 bases and J gave up 6 bases, with 14 bases separating them. In germline, CDR1 is SQVTM, CDR2 ANQGSEA. The CDR3 sequence is 13 residues long. The CDR3 nucleotides are TGCAGCGTTGAGGCCCGCTTGAGGCCTGAAGCTTTCTTT. Translating gives CSVEARLRPEAFF.

This clonotype turned up a few times. The chain joins TRBV7-9 to TRBJ1-1; D is uncertain. The CDR3 is 15 residues long. The V end lost 1 base, the J end lost 5 bases, and 14 bases lay between the germline ends. Germline CDR1 and CDR2: SEHNR and FQNEAQ (reference sequence). As DNA, the CDR3 is TGTGCCAGCAGCTTAGTGGCAGTTGCGGATACTGAAGCTTTCTTT. Translating gives CASSLVAVADTEAFF. The full variable domain, rest sourced from reference TRBV7-9 and TRBJ1-1, is DTGVSQNPRHKITKRGQNVTFRCDPISEHNRLYWYRQTLGQGPEFLTYFQNEAQLEKSRLLSDRFSAERPKGSFSTLEIQRTEQGDSAMYLCASSLVAVADTEAFFGQGTRLTVV.

This clonotype was seen at least ten times. This sequence joins TRBV12-3 or TRBV12-4 and TRBJ1-5, with D uncertain. The V end was cut by 1 base, the J end by 4 bases, with 14 bases between. This CDR3 comprises 16 residues. The CDR3 DNA sequence: TGTGCCAGCAGTTTAGTGGGCCCCCAACATAATCAGCCCCAGCATTTT. It encodes CASSLVGPQHNQPQHF.

The chain joins TRBV7-9 to TRBJ2-7; D call uncertain. Germline V gene lookup returns CDR1 SEHNR and CDR2 FQNEAQ (reference sequence). Trimming removed 7 bases from V and 1 base from J, with 14 bases in between. CDR3 size: 14 residues. CDR3 coding DNA: TGTGCCAGCAACTCCGGGCCTACTTCCTACGAGCAGTACTTC. Translation: CASNSGPTSYEQYF. Filled out from reference TRBV7-9 and TRBJ2-7, the complete variable domain reads DTGVSQNPRHKITKRGQNVTFRCDPISEHNRLYWYRQTLGQGPEFLTYFQNEAQLEKSRLLSDRFSAERPKGSFSTLEIQRTEQGDSAMYLCASNSGPTSYEQYFGPGTRLTVT.

This clonotype was counted a single time. One junction end does not reproduce the germline sequence, and a read error may be involved. This rearrangement joins TRBV7-6 to TRBJ2-7, with TRBD2 matching 11 bases. CDR1 is SGHVS, CDR2 FNYEAQ, per germline. This CDR3 region has 14 residues. The CDR3 DNA is TGTGCCAGCAGTTTAGGACTAGCGGGCTACGAGCAGCACTTC. Amino acid sequence: CASSLGLAGYEQHF.

The chain couples TRBV12-3 or TRBV12-4 to TRBJ2-3; 9 bases agree with TRBD2. The CDR3 extends over 17 amino acids. V lost 2 bases to trimming and J lost 2 bases; unmatched junction nucleotides: 8. CDR3 in amino acids: CASSLFRASGVTDTQYF. The CDR3 nucleotides are TGTGCCAGCAGTTTATTTCGCGCTAGCGGGGTCACAGATACGCAGTATTTT.